This TCR beta chain was sequenced for a study of T cells in Graves' hyperthyroidism and ophthalmopathy. Points from the study as a whole: A 13 V-J model separated ophthalmopathy from stable hyperthyroidism.

Remarks on this clonotype: The antigen is undetermined.

Regions amplified from RNA transcripts were the TCR beta CDR3 regions. Researchers ran a first-round RT-PCR on the TCR CDR3 using the HTBI primer set. MiXCR, applied by TCRdb to the multiplex PCR reads, yields one record per CDR3 protein. Found here are approximately 870,000 distinct CDR3 sequences, over 35% of them singletons; the top ten hold more than 7%. This CDR3 is built from 15 residues. The V segment lost 4 bases and the J segment 0 bases; nucleotides outside the gene matches: 6. The germline CDR1 and CDR2 sequences are SGDLS and YYNGEE. This sample holds PBMCs from about 10 ml fresh peripheral blood.

The chain has TRBV9 and TRBJ2-7; 8 bases match TRBD2. The source material was blood. The receptor comes from a man younger than 30 with Graves' hyperthyroidism. The CDR3, as DNA: TGTGCCAGCAGCCCTTCTAGCGGGTCCTCCTACGAGCAGTACTTC. Amino acids: CASSPSSGSSYEQYF.